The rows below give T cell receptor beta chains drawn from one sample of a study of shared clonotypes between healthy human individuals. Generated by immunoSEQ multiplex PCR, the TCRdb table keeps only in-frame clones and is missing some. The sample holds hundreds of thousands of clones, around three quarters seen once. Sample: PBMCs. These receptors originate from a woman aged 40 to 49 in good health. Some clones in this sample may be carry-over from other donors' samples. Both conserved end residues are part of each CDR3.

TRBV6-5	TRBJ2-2	CASSYSASPGELFF
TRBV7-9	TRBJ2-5	CASSPESGARETQYF
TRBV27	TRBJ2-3	CASTPGHGADTQYF
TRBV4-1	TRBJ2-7	CASSQDPAGTLNEQYF
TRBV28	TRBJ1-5	CASSFASGNQPQHF
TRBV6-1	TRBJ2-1	CASIPGLGVYNEQFF
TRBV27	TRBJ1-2	CASSYRGDGYTF
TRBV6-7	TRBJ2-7	CASKLAGVINEQYF
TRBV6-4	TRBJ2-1	CASSERESSYNEQFF
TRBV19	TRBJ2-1	CASSRTSGKLREQFF
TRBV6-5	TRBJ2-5	CASSYSQRFGTETQYF
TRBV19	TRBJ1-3	CASSMIGTAGNTIYF
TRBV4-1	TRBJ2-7	CASSQEANSYEQYF
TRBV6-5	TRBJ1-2	CASSPDRFYGYTF
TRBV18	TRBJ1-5	CASSLGDPSNQPQHF
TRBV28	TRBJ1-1	CASSLPWGNTEAFF
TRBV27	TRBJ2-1	CASAREGASSYNEQFF
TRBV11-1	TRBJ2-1	CASSSSFRASGSYNEQFF
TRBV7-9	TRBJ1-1	CASSRTGGTEAFF
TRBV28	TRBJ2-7	CASSLGTSETYEQYF
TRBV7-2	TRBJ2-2	CASSLSGGTNTGELFF
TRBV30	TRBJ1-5	CAWSVKGNQPQHF
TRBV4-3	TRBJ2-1	CASSQPGTSSEQFF
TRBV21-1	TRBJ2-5	CASRVGQETQYF
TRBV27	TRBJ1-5	CASSGAQPRGDQPQHF
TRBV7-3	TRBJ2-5	CASSLMGDSGTQYF
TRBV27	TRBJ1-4	CASRPLAGAPGNEKLFF
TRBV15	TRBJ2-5	CATSLDRGRETQYF
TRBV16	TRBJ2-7	CASSQLQGSFTYEQYF
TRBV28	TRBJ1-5	CASSLLDRGLAQPQHF
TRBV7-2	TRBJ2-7	CASSLRETSGEAYEQYF
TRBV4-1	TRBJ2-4	CASSQVWGSKNIQYF
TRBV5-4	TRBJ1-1	CASSTSTEAFF
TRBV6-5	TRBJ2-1	CASSTPGLGVYEQFF
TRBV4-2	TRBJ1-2	CASSSRSGQDAFGYTF
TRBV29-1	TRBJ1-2	CSVGDDDYGYTF